These 13 T cell receptor beta chains came from one sample sequenced in a study of blood T cells in healthy people across ages. Primers used in a second PCR of roughly 6 to 12 cycles were a sample-barcoded 5' primer and a J-beta primer mix. TCRdb analysed the 5' RACE reads with MiXCR anew, one entry per CDR3 protein. The sample yields around 1.5 million distinct CDR3 sequences, roughly 45% seen once. What was sequenced was blood. All receptors come from a woman aged 18-35 years in good health.

In nucleotides, the CDR3 is TGTGCCAGCTCACCAGGCGGGAGAGTGTACAATGAGCAGTTCTTC. As protein: CASSPGGRVYNEQFF. The chain recombines TRBV18 with TRBJ2-1, with 7 bases identical to TRBD2. Per germline, CDR1 KGHSH and CDR2 LQKENI. With 2 bases clipped from V and 4 bases from J, the junction kept 5 bases outside the gene matches. This CDR3 region has 15 residues.

This clonotype was counted between two and nine times. V gene TRBV7-2 combines with J gene TRBJ2-7; TRBD2 matches 13 bases. The J segment lost 7 bases and the V segment lost 6 bases, leaving 9 bases of the junction unmatched. The CDR3 extends over 15 amino acids. From germline, CDR1 is SGHTA and CDR2 FQGNSA. The chain's CDR3 is CASSRGTSGINEQYF. For the CDR3, the DNA is TGTGCCAGCAGTCGCGGGACTAGCGGGATCAATGAGCAGTACTTC.

The V call is TRBV13, the J call TRBJ2-3; 8 bases are shared with TRBD2. This CDR3 has 16 amino acids. Germline CDR1 is PRHDT and CDR2 is FYEKMQ (reference sequence). The V segment lost 5 bases and the J segment 1 base; nucleotides outside the gene matches: 8. CDR3 DNA: TGTGCCAGCAGCGTCGCCGTGACTAGCGGCACAGATACGCAGTATTTT. It codes for CASSVAVTSGTDTQYF.

The genes are TRBV5-1 and TRBJ2-4; D may correspond to TRBD1 or TRBD2 (6 bases each). TRBJ2-7 explains the end of the DNA better; the J call may be wrong. Germline CDR1 and CDR2: SGHRS and YFSETQ. This CDR3 spans 15 amino acids. The CDR3 coding sequence is TGCGCCAGCTCCACTAGGGACGGGGGCTTATACGAGCAGTACTTC. Translation: CASSTRDGGLYEQYF.

The genes are TRBV12-3 or TRBV12-4 and TRBJ1-2, with 8 bases lining up with TRBD1. J gave up 9 bases and V 2 bases, and 2 bases lay outside the gene matches. CDR3 size: 12 residues. The CDR3 DNA sequence: TGTGCCAGCAGTTTAAGGACAGGGAGCTACACCTTC. Protein sequence: CASSLRTGSYTF.

This clonotype was observed a handful of times. V gene TRBV20-1 combines with J gene TRBJ2-3, with D possibly called TRBD1 or TRBD2 (5 bases each). CDR3 length equals 14 residues. Trimming shortened V by 5 bases and J by 3 bases, and 15 bases separated the two germline ends. CDR1 is DFQATT, CDR2 SNEGSKA, per germline (reference sequence). The CDR3: CSAGGRAVTDTQYF. In DNA form, the CDR3 reads TGCAGTGCTGGGGGTCGGGCAGTTACAGATACGCAGTATTTT.

This clonotype has a handful of counts. Compared with germline, one end of the junction differs, possibly owing to a read error. The chain links TRBV5-1 to TRBJ1-1; unclear D gene. The germline V gene has CDR1 SGHRS and CDR2 YFSETQ. The CDR3 contains 13 residues. The CDR3 here is CASRRFEGTEAFF. The CDR3 DNA reads TGCGCCAGCAGGAGGTTTGAGGGCACTGAAGCTTTTTTT.

This chain connects TRBV6-6 to TRBJ2-1; 9 bases agree with TRBD2. The CDR3 length is 14 residues. Germline CDR1 and CDR2: MNHNY and SVGAGI (reference sequence). J lost 8 bases, V lost 2 bases, and 4 bases had no gene match. The CDR3 loop is CASSYRREGHEQFF. In DNA form, the CDR3 reads TGTGCCAGCAGTTACCGGCGGGAGGGCCATGAGCAGTTCTTC.

The chain links TRBV14 to TRBJ2-5; no firm D call. The CDR3 consists of 13 residues. The ends were cut back, 5 bases at V and 9 bases at J, with 16 bases in the middle. Germline V gene lookup returns CDR1 SGHDN and CDR2 FVKESK. CDR3: CASSDWDLQAQYF. Written as DNA, the CDR3 is TGTGCCAGCAGCGACTGGGATCTACAAGCCCAGTACTTC.

This clonotype was detected only a few times. The chain carries TRBV29-1 and TRBJ1-2, with no clear D. The ends were cut back, 4 bases at V and 3 bases at J, with 15 bases in the middle. Germline CDR1 and CDR2: SQVTM and ANQGSEA. This CDR3 has 14 amino acids. CDR3 sequence: CSVGLGREDYGYTF. CDR3 sequence (DNA): TGCAGCGTTGGCCTCGGGAGAGAGGACTATGGCTACACCTTC.

This clonotype came up a few times. The CDR3 spells CASSFGSPGPSTDTQYF. DNA for the CDR3: TGTGCCAGCAGTTTCGGATCCCCGGGACCTAGCACAGATACGCAGTATTTT. The rearrangement joins TRBV28 to TRBJ2-3; D possibly uses TRBD1 or TRBD2 (5 bases each). Germline CDR1 reads MDHEN; CDR2 reads SYDVKM. Between the trimmed V and J ends, which lost 3 bases and 0 bases, there was a span of 16 bases. The CDR3 totals 17 residues.

The rearrangement joins TRBV4-1 to TRBJ1-5; D is undetermined. Germline assignment: CDR1 MGHRA and CDR2 YSYEKL. The V gene lost 0 bases and the J gene lost 1 base, with 7 bases spanning the gap. The CDR3 has 15 amino acids. CDR3: CASSQDLDSNQPQHF. CDR3 coding DNA: TGCGCCAGCAGCCAAGATCTGGACAGCAATCAGCCCCAGCATTTT.

This clonotype was seen just once. This chain joins TRBV5-1 and TRBJ2-3; 8 bases fit TRBD1. Germline CDR1 SGHRS, CDR2 YFSETQ. The CDR3 is 16 amino acids. The ends lost 4 bases at V and 1 base at J; junction bases unmatched: 8. CDR3 protein: CASSKIDRGGTDTQYF. The CDR3 DNA sequence: TGCGCCAGCAGCAAAATCGACAGGGGAGGCACAGATACGCAGTATTTT. Based on the CDR3 plus reference TRBV5-1 and TRBJ2-3, the full variable domain is KAGVTQTPRYLIKTRGQQVTLSCSPISGHRSVSWYQQTPGQGLQFLFEYFSETQRNKGNFPGRFSGRQFSNSRSEMNVSTLELGDSALYLCASSKIDRGGTDTQYFGPGTRLTVL.